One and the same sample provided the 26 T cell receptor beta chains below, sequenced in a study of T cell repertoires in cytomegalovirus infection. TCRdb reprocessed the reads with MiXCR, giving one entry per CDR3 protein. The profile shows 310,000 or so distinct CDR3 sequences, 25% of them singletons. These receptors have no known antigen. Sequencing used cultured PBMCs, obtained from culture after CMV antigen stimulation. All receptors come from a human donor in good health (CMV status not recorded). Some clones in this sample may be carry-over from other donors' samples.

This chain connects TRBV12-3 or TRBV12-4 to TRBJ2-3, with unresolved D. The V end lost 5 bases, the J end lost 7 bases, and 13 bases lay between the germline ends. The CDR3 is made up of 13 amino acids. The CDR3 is CASSQRHPNTQYF. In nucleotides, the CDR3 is TGTGCCAGCAGTCAGAGACACCCTAATACGCAGTATTTT.

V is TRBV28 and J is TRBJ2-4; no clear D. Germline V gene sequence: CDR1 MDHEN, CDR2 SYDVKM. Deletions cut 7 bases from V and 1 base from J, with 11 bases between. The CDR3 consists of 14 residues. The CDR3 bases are TGTGCCAGCATGGACGGGCTGGCCAAAAACATTCAGTACTTC. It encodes CASMDGLAKNIQYF.

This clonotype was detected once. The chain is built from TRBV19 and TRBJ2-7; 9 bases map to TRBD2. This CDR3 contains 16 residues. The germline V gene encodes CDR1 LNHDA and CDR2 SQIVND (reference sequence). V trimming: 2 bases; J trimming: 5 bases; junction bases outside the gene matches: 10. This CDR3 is CASSISPAGGFNEQYF. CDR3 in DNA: TGTGCCAGTAGTATATCTCCAGCGGGAGGCTTCAACGAGCAGTACTTC.

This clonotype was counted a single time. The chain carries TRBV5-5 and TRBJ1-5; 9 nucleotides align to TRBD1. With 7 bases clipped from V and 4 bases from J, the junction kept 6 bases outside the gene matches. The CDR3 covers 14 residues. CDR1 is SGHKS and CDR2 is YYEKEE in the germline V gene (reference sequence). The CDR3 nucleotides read TGTGCCAGCGAGCCGGGACAGGGAAATCAGCCCCAGCATTTT. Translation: CASEPGQGNQPQHF.

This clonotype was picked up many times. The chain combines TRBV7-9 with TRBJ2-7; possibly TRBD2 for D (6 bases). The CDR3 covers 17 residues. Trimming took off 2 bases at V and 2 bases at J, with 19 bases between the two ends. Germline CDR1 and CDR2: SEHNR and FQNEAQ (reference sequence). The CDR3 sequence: CASSLRRAAGPPYEQYV. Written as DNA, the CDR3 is TGTGCCAGCAGCTTAAGGAGGGCGGCGGGGCCTCCCTACGAGCAGTACGTC.

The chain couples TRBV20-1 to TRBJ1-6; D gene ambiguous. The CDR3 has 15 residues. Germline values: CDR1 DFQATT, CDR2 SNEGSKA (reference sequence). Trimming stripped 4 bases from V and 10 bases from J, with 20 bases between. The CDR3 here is CSATFETSTGSPLHF. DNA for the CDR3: TGCAGTGCTACTTTCGAGACCTCCACGGGATCACCCCTCCACTTT.

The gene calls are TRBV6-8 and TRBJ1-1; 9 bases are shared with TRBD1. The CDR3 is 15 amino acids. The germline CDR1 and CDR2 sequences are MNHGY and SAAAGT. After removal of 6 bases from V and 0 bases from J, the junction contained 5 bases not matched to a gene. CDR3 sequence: CASSSGTGLNTEAFF. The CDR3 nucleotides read TGTGCCAGCAGCTCTGGGACAGGGCTGAACACTGAAGCTTTCTTT.

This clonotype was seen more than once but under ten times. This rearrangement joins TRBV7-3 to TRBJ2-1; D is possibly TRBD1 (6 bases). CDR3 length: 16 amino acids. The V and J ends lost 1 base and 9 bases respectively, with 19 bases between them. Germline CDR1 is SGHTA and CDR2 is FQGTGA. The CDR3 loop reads CASSLIRGQNRGEQFF. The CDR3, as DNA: TGTGCCAGCAGCTTAATAAGGGGACAAAATCGTGGTGAGCAGTTCTTC.

The CDR3 DNA reads as TGCGCCAGCAGCTCGGGAACGACGGCGGGGGAGACCCAGTACTTC. It encodes CASSSGTTAGETQYF. The chain joins TRBV5-1 to TRBJ2-5; D might be TRBD2 (6 bases). The V gene lost 3 bases and the J gene lost 5 bases, with 17 bases spanning the gap. Germline CDR1 and CDR2: SGHRS and YFSETQ. There are 15 residues in the CDR3.

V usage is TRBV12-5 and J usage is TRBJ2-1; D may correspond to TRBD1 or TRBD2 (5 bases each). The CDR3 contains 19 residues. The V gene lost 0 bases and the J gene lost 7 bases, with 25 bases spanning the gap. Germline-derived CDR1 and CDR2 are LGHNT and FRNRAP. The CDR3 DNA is TGTGCTAGTGGTTTGGTACGAGGCAGGGATGGGGGTTGGGGAAATGAGCAGTTCTTC. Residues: CASGLVRGRDGGWGNEQFF.

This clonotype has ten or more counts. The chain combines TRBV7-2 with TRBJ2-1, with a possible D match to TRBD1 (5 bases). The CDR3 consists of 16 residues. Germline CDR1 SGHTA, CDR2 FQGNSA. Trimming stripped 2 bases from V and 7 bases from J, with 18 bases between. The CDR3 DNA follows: TGTGCCAGCAGCTTACGGGCAGGGAATGTTAGAAATGAGCAGTTCTTC. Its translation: CASSLRAGNVRNEQFF.

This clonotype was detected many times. CDR3 sequence: CASSPIPGGAFYEQYV. CDR3 in DNA: TGTGCCAGCAGCCCGATCCCAGGGGGCGCGTTCTACGAGCAGTACGTC. The chain carries TRBV7-2 and TRBJ2-7; the match to TRBD1 covers 8 bases. V shed 5 bases, J shed 3 bases, and the junction held 12 bases outside the gene matches. The CDR3 runs 16 residues. CDR1 and CDR2 (germline): SGHTA, FQGNSA.

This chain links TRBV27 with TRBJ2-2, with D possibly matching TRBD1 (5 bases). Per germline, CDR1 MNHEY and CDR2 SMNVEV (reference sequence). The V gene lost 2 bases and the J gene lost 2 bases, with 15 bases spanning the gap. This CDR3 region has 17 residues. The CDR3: CASSLIRTSPNTGELFF. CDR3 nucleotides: TGTGCCAGCAGTTTAATCCGGACATCACCTAACACCGGGGAGCTGTTTTTT.

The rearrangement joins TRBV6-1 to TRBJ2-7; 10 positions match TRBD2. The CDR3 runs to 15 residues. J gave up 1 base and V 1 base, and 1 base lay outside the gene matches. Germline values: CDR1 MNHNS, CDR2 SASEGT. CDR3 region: CASSEELAGSYEQYF. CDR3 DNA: TGTGCCAGCAGTGAAGAACTAGCGGGGTCCTACGAGCAGTACTTC.

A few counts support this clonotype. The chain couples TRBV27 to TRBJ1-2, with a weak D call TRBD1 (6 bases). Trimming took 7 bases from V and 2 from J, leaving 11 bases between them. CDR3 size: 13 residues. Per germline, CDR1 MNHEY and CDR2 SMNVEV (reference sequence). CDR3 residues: CASKTDRNYGYTF. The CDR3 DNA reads TGTGCCAGCAAAACCGACAGGAACTATGGCTACACCTTC.

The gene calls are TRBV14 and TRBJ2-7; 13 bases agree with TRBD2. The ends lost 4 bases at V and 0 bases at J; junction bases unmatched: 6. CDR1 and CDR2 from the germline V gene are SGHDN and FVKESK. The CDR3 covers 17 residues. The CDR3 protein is CASSPGLAGAPSYEQYV. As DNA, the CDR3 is TGTGCCAGCAGCCCCGGACTAGCGGGAGCCCCCTCCTACGAGCAGTACGTC.

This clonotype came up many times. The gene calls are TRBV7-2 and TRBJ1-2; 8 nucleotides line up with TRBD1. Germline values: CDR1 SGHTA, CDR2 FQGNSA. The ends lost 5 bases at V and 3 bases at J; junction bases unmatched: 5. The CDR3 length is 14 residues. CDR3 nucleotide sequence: TGTGCCAGCAGCCCCGGACAGGGCCACTATGGCTACACCTTC. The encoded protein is CASSPGQGHYGYTF.

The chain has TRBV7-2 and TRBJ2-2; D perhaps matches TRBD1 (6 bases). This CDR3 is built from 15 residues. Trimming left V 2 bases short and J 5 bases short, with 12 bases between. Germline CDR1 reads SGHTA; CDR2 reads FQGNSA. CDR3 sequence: CASSLFGGSTGELFF. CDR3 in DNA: TGTGCCAGCAGCTTATTTGGGGGCTCGACCGGGGAGCTGTTTTTT.

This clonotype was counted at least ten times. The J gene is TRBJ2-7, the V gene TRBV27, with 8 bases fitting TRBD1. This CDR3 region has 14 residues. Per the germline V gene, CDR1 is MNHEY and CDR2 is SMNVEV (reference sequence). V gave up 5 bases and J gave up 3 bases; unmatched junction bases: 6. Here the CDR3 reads CASSKQGVGYEQYF. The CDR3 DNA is TGTGCCAGCAGTAAACAGGGGGTTGGCTACGAGCAGTACTTC.

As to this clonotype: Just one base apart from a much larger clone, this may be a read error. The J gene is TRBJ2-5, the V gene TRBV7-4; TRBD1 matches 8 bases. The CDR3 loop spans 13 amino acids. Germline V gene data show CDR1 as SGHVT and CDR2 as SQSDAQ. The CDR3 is CANSLVGQAAQYF. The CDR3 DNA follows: TGTGCCAACAGCTTAGTGGGACAGGCGGCCCAGTACTTC.

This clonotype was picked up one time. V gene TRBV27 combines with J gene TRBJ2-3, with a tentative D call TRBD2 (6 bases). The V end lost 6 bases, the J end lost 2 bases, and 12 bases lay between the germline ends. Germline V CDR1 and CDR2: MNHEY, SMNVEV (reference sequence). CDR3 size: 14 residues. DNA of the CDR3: TGTGCCAGCAGCCCGACTAGGGCCACAGATACGCAGTATTTT. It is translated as CASSPTRATDTQYF.

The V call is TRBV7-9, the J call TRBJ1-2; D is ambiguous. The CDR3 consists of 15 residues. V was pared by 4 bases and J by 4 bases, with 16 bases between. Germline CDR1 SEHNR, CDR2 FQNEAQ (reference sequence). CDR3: CASSSVTALRYGYTF. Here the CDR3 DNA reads TGTGCCAGCAGCTCGGTTACAGCTCTACGCTATGGCTACACCTTC. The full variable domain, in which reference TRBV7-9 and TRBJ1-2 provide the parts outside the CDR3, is DTGVSQNPRHKITKRGQNVTFRCDPISEHNRLYWYRQTLGQGPEFLTYFQNEAQLEKSRLLSDRFSAERPKGSFSTLEIQRTEQGDSAMYLCASSSVTALRYGYTFGSGTRLTVV.

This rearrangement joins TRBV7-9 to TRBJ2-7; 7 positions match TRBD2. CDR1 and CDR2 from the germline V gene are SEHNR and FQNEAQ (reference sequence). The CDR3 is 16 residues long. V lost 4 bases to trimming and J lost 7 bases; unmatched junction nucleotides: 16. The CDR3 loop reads CASSSKSAGILREQYF. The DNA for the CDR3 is TGTGCCAGCAGCTCGAAGTCAGCGGGAATCCTACGGGAGCAGTACTTC.

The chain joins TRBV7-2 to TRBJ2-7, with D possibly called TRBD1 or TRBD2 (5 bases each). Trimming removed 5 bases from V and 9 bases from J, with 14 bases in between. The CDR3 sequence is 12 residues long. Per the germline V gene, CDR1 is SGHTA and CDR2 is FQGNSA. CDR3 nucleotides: TGTGCCAGCAGCGCCCGGGGACGGGGGCAGTACTTC. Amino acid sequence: CASSARGRGQYF. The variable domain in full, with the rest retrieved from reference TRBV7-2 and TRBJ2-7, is GAGVSQSPSNKVTEKGKDVELRCDPISGHTALYWYRQSLGQGLEFLIYFQGNSAPDKSGLPSDRFSAERTGGSVSTLTIQRTQQEDSAVYLCASSARGRGQYFGPGTRLTVT.

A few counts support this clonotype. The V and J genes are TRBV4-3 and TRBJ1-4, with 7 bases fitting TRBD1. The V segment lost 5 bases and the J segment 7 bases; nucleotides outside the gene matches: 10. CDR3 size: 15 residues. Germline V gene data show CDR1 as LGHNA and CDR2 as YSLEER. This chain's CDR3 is CASSNSVQGSEKLFF. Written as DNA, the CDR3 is TGCGCCAGCAGCAATTCCGTACAGGGGAGTGAAAAACTGTTTTTT.

As DNA, the CDR3 is TGCGCCAGCCAGCTAGCGGACGGGGAGCTGTTTTTT. The encoded protein is CASQLADGELFF. The V and J genes are TRBV23-1 and TRBJ2-2; 7 bases match TRBD2. TRBV23-1 is noted as an ORF with a role that remains uncertain. This CDR3 spans 12 amino acids. Germline trimming cut 8 bases from V and 7 bases from J; bases unmatched to any gene: 4.